Listed below are T cell receptor beta chains from one sample, sequenced in a study of blood T cell repertoires in COVID-19. Data came from immunoSEQ multiplex PCR; TCRdb stores just in-frame clones and leaves some out. The sample consists of under 150,000 clones, around 88% of them appearing once. Sequenced input: peripheral blood. Receptor source: a man aged 50 to 59 with active or convalescent COVID-19. Each CDR3 is given with its conserved first and last residue. Fields, in order: clone size, V gene, D gene, J gene, CDR3 protein, CDR3 DNA. The D gene is left open where the match is weak. Not every row has a clone size; where given, it reads once, few, many or a size class.

-,TRBV12-2,-,TRBJ2-7,CASRLKNGLTYEQYF,TGTGCAAGTCGCTTAAAAAACGGACTAACCTACGAGCAGTACTTC
-,TRBV6-5,TRBD1,TRBJ2-2,CASSKYRGRIGELFF,TGTGCCAGCAGTAAATACAGGGGGCGCATCGGGGAGCTGTTTTTT
-,TRBV15,-,TRBJ1-3,CATSRDRALEPIYF,TGTGCCACCAGCAGAGACAGGGCCCTGGAACCCATATATTTT
few,TRBV27,TRBD1,TRBJ1-5,CASSSLGTGGNQPQHF,TGTGCCAGCAGTTCATTGGGGACAGGGGGCAATCAGCCCCAGCATTTT
-,TRBV7-2,TRBD2,TRBJ2-7,CASSTLAGGPDQYF,TGTGCCAGCAGCACACTAGCGGGGGGGCCGGACCAGTACTTC
-,TRBV30,TRBD1,TRBJ1-1,CASKGQGNTEAFF,TGTGCCTCGAAGGGACAGGGGAACACTGAAGCTTTCTTT
once,TRBV21-1,-,TRBJ1-6,CASKQGSHNSPLHF,TGTGCCAGTAAACAGGGGTCTCATAATTCACCCCTCCACTTT
-,TRBV27,-,TRBJ2-2,CASSFHRLANTGELFF,TGTGCCAGCAGCTTTCACCGACTAGCGAACACCGGGGAGCTGTTTTTT
once,TRBV19,TRBD2,TRBJ2-1,CASSMSLAGGIDNEQFF,TGTGCCAGTAGTATGTCATTAGCGGGAGGGATCGACAATGAGCAGTTCTTC
once,TRBV5-6,-,TRBJ1-6,CASREWDNSPLHF,TGTGCCAGCAGGGAGTGGGATAATTCACCCCTCCACTTT
-,TRBV4-1,-,TRBJ1-4,CASSQGLIFDRLNEKLFF,TGCGCCAGCAGCCAAGGACTGATCTTTGACAGGCTTAATGAAAAACTGTTTTTT
once,TRBV2,-,TRBJ1-2,CASSPTHQGGYGYTF,TGTGCCAGCAGCCCAACACACCAGGGAGGCTATGGCTACACCTTC
-,TRBV11-1,TRBD2,TRBJ2-1,CASSLALNSLAGDGNEQFF,TGTGCCAGCAGCTTAGCGTTAAATAGTCTAGCGGGAGACGGCAATGAGCAGTTCTTC